This TCR beta chain is drawn from a study of immune cell composition in non-small cell lung cancer. The method was immunoSEQ multiplex PCR; TCRdb's version includes in-frame clones alone and lacks a portion of them. The table has about 3,200 clones, roughly 69% seen once. Germline CDR1 is GTSNPN and CDR2 is SVGIG (reference sequence). The CDR3 extends over 15 amino acids. Deletions cut 4 bases from V and 2 bases from J, with 16 bases between. This clonotype originated in a human donor with non-small cell lung cancer. This chain connects TRBV30 to TRBJ2-3; D might be TRBD1 (6 bases). Sequenced material: lung tumor tissue. CDR3 sequence reads: CAWINPGDFTDTQYF. The CDR3, as DNA: TGTGCCTGGATAAACCCAGGGGATTTCACAGATACGCAGTATTTT. Together with reference TRBV30 and TRBJ2-3, the CDR3 gives the full variable domain: SQTIHQWPATLVQPVGSPLSLECTVEGTSNPNLYWYRQAAGRGLQLLFYSVGIGQISSEVPQNLSASRPQDRQFILSSKKLLLSDSGFYLCAWINPGDFTDTQYFGPGTRLTVL.